The 30 T cell receptor beta chains below were found in one sample sequenced in a study of T cells in Graves' hyperthyroidism and ophthalmopathy. Amplified regions were TCR beta CDR3 sequences from RNA transcripts. The TCR CDR3 first-round RT-PCR relied on the HTBI primer set. In TCRdb, the multiplex PCR reads were re-called with MiXCR into one record per CDR3 protein. Here the sample spans about 610,000 distinct CDR3 sequences, 14% to 15% being singletons. Sample: blood. The receptors were gathered from a woman aged 40 to 49 with Graves' ophthalmopathy.

This clonotype was seen at least ten times. The chain links TRBV11-2 to TRBJ2-7; D uncertain. Trimming stripped 4 bases from V and 0 bases from J, with 7 bases between. The V gene's germline CDR1 is SGHAT and CDR2 FQNNGV. The length of the CDR3 is 13 residues. CDR3 sequence (DNA): TGTGCCAGCAGCTCGGCTCACTCCTACGAGCAGTACTTC. The encoded protein is CASSSAHSYEQYF.

This clonotype occurred a few times. The chain combines TRBV7-9 with TRBJ1-2; D may be TRBD1 (6 bases). The CDR3 is made up of 13 amino acids. CDR1 is SEHNR and CDR2 is FQNEAQ in the germline V gene (reference sequence). V lost 2 bases and J lost 8, with 12 bases in between. The CDR3 region has the DNA TGTGCCAGCAGCTTATCAGGGGAGCGAGGCTACACCTTC. This translates into CASSLSGERGYTF.

In DNA form, the CDR3 reads TGTGCCAGCAGTTCCCACGGGACAGGGGGTCAAGAGCAGTACTTC. Its protein is CASSSHGTGGQEQYF. V gene TRBV6-5 combines with J gene TRBJ2-7; 11 nucleotides align to TRBD1. The junction had 9 bases not matched to a gene; V was cut back by 4 bases and J by 7 bases. The CDR3 length is 15 residues. Germline V CDR1 and CDR2: MNHEY, SVGAGI.

This clonotype has at least ten counts. The chain has TRBV19 and TRBJ1-2, with D unresolved. The germline V and J ends were trimmed by 6 bases and 0 bases, with 14 bases remaining between them. The CDR3 runs to 15 residues. Germline values: CDR1 LNHDA, CDR2 SQIVND (reference sequence). The CDR3 coding sequence is TGTGCCAGTAGCCCAAGGTTGCCAGCTAACTATGGCTACACCTTC. Encoded protein: CASSPRLPANYGYTF. Based on the CDR3 plus reference TRBV19 and TRBJ1-2, the full variable domain is DGGITQSPKYLFRKEGQNVTLSCEQNLNHDAMYWYRQDPGQGLRLIYYSQIVNDFQKGDIAEGYSVSREKKESFPLTVTSAQKNPTAFYLCASSPRLPANYGYTFGSGTRLTVV.

The sample holds a few counts of this clonotype. The V call is TRBV28, the J call TRBJ2-7; D not resolved. There are 11 residues in the CDR3. CDR1 MDHEN and CDR2 SYDVKM come from the germline V gene. V lost 4 bases to trimming and J lost 9 bases, with 10 bases between them. CDR3 region: CASSSPEGQYF. In nucleotides, the CDR3 is TGTGCCAGCAGTTCACCGGAAGGGCAGTACTTC.

The rearrangement links TRBV29-1 to TRBJ2-5; TRBD2 matches 15 bases. The CDR3 is 16 residues long. After removal of 5 bases from V and 1 base from J, the junction contained 5 bases not matched to a gene. Germline V gene lookup returns CDR1 SQVTM and CDR2 ANQGSEA. CDR3 sequence: CSVRGLAGGAQETQYF. As DNA, the CDR3 is TGCAGCGTTCGAGGACTAGCGGGAGGGGCCCAAGAGACCCAGTACTTC.

This clonotype was detected ten times or more. This chain joins TRBV30 and TRBJ1-3; D gene unclear. Germline loops: CDR1 GTSNPN, CDR2 SVGIG (reference sequence). V lost 5 bases to trimming and J lost 0 bases, with 5 bases between them. The CDR3 spans 12 residues. The CDR3 DNA is TGTGCCTGGGGAACCTCTGGAAACACCATATATTTT. This encodes CAWGTSGNTIYF. Using reference TRBV30 and TRBJ1-3 for the parts outside the CDR3, the full variable domain is SQTIHQWPATLVQPVGSPLSLECTVEGTSNPNLYWYRQAAGRGLQLLFYSVGIGQISSEVPQNLSASRPQDRQFILSSKKLLLSDSGFYLCAWGTSGNTIYFGEGSWLTVV.

Points on this clonotype: At one of its ends the junction is not consistent with the germline gene, which may arise from a read error. The V call is TRBV12-3 or TRBV12-4, the J call TRBJ2-5; TRBD2 is a possible D gene (5 bases). This CDR3 region has 11 residues. CDR3 nucleotides: TGTGCCTGCAGTCGAGGGGAGACCCAGTACTTC. Encoded protein: CACSRGETQYF.

This clonotype was seen repeatedly, ten times or more. The J gene is TRBJ2-2, the V gene TRBV6-4, with 8 bases matching TRBD1. This CDR3 is 18 amino acids long. The junction had 17 bases not matched to a gene; V was cut back by 5 bases and J by 6 bases. Germline V gene lookup returns CDR1 MRHNA and CDR2 SNTAGT. Written as DNA, the CDR3 is TGTGCCAGCAGTCCGAATCGAGGACAGGGCGCGGGCGCCGGGGAGCTGTTTTTT. This encodes CASSPNRGQGAGAGELFF.

A few counts support this clonotype. This chain links TRBV24-1 with TRBJ2-7; possible D gene TRBD1, 7 bases. The CDR3 covers 16 residues. V was clipped by 1 base and J by 1 base, with 13 bases between them. Germline V gene sequence: CDR1 KGHDR, CDR2 SFDVKD. CDR3 protein: CATSDLSRGDSYEQYF. The CDR3 nucleotides read TGTGCCACCAGTGATTTATCCAGGGGGGATTCCTACGAGCAGTACTTC.

This clonotype was seen at least ten times. The genes are TRBV2 and TRBJ1-5, with D maybe TRBD1 (6 bases). This CDR3 is 15 amino acids long. In germline, CDR1 is SNHLY, CDR2 FYNNEI. Trimming removed 9 bases at V and 3 bases at J, with 18 bases between. The CDR3 loop is CASTPGHKYNQPQHF. The CDR3 DNA reads TGTGCCAGTACACCGGGACACAAATACAATCAGCCCCAGCATTTT.

This clonotype was seen many times. This chain uses TRBV27 with TRBJ2-5; D call uncertain. Germline values: CDR1 MNHEY, CDR2 SMNVEV (reference sequence). Trimming shortened V by 2 bases and J by 1 base, and 11 bases separated the two germline ends. The CDR3 loop spans 15 amino acids. The CDR3 region is CASSLRQAAQETQYF. The CDR3 bases are TGTGCCAGCAGTTTACGCCAGGCTGCCCAAGAGACCCAGTACTTC.

The table lists this clonotype with many counts. The chain is built from TRBV30 and TRBJ1-1; unclear D gene. This CDR3 has 12 residues. V lost 6 bases, J lost 1 base, and 9 bases lay in between. Germline CDR1 GTSNPN, CDR2 SVGIG (reference sequence). CDR3 nucleotides: TGTGCCTGCAAATCAGAGAACACTGAAGCTTTCTTT. Translating it yields CACKSENTEAFF. Full variable domain (rest looked up from reference TRBV30 and TRBJ1-1): SQTIHQWPATLVQPVGSPLSLECTVEGTSNPNLYWYRQAAGRGLQLLFYSVGIGQISSEVPQNLSASRPQDRQFILSSKKLLLSDSGFYLCACKSENTEAFFGQGTRLTVV.

This clonotype was observed once. The chain employs TRBV11-2 and TRBJ1-1; D call uncertain. Germline-derived CDR1 and CDR2 are SGHAT and FQNNGV. There are 18 residues in the CDR3. The V gene lost 3 bases and the J gene lost 0 bases, with 20 bases spanning the gap. CDR3 bases: TGTGCCAGCAGCTTCGGACTCAACACCGGGGAGCTGAACACTGAAGCTTTCTTT. Translation gives CASSFGLNTGELNTEAFF.

The J gene is TRBJ1-2, the V gene TRBV24-1; D remains ambiguous. The CDR3 totals 13 residues. From germline, CDR1 is KGHDR and CDR2 SFDVKD. V lost 1 base, J lost 10 bases, and 12 bases lay in between. In nucleotides, the CDR3 is TGTGCCACCAGTGATTTTGGCTGGGCCCACTACACCTTC. Protein: CATSDFGWAHYTF.

The genes are TRBV19 and TRBJ2-5; 10 bases are a match to TRBD1. The CDR3 length is 14 residues. Germline trimming cut 8 bases from V and 0 bases from J; bases unmatched to any gene: 3. Germline-derived CDR1 and CDR2 are LNHDA and SQIVND (reference sequence). CDR3 coding DNA: TGTGCCAGTGGGACAGGGGTGGACCAAGAGACCCAGTACTTC. It translates to CASGTGVDQETQYF.

This clonotype was counted at least ten times. The CDR3 nucleotides read TGTGCCAGCAGTCCGACCCGGGGGGGAGAAGCTTTCTTT. Translating gives CASSPTRGGEAFF. The V and J genes are TRBV12-3 or TRBV12-4 and TRBJ1-1; TRBD1 is a possible D gene (5 bases). The CDR3 contains 13 residues. With 5 bases removed from V and 8 bases from J, the gap between germline ends came to 15 bases.

This clonotype came up a few times. V and J are TRBV4-2 and TRBJ2-7; weak D call: TRBD2 (5 bases). CDR1 is LGHNA, CDR2 YNFKEQ, per germline. CDR3 length: 15 amino acids. Trimming removed 0 bases at V and 6 bases at J, with 15 bases between. The CDR3 sequence: CASSQDRAASSEQYF. The DNA of the CDR3 is TGTGCCAGCAGCCAAGATCGGGCAGCTAGCAGCGAGCAGTACTTC.

In its sample, this clonotype ranks as medium-sized. The V and J genes are TRBV6-2 or TRBV6-3 and TRBJ2-2, with 8 bases fitting TRBD2. Germline lookup yields CDR1 MNHEY and CDR2 SVGEGT. CDR3 size: 15 residues. The ends lost 11 bases at V and 0 bases at J; junction bases unmatched: 8. The CDR3 sequence: CASYSGDANTGELFF. The CDR3 DNA follows: TGTGCCTCCTATAGCGGGGACGCGAACACCGGGGAGCTGTTTTTT.

This clonotype was counted ten times or more. The CDR3 is CASSQDHRGRGEPWQYF. The CDR3 coding sequence is TGTGCCAGCAGCCAAGATCACCGCGGCAGGGGGGAACCCTGGCAGTACTTC. The chain couples TRBV14 to TRBJ2-7, with TRBD1 as a possible D gene (7 bases). Trimming shortened V by 0 bases and J by 9 bases, and 24 bases separated the two germline ends. CDR3 length: 17 residues. Germline CDR1 and CDR2: SGHDN and FVKESK. The full variable domain, completed using reference TRBV14 and TRBJ2-7, is EAGVTQFPSHSVIEKGQTVTLRCDPISGHDNLYWYRRVMGKEIKFLLHFVKESKQDESGMPNNRFLAERTGGTYSTLKVQPAELEDSGVYFCASSQDHRGRGEPWQYFGPGTRLTVT.

This clonotype was detected ten times or more. The J gene is TRBJ2-7, the V gene TRBV14; the match to TRBD2 covers 11 bases. This CDR3 spans 17 amino acids. Germline trimming cut 4 bases from V and 6 bases from J; bases unmatched to any gene: 14. The V gene's germline CDR1 is SGHDN and CDR2 FVKESK. Here the CDR3 DNA reads TGTGCCAGCAGCCCAATACCTACTAGCGGGAGAGTCCGCGAGCAGTACTTC. Translated: CASSPIPTSGRVREQYF.

The chain uses TRBV18 and TRBJ2-5, with D tentatively TRBD1 (6 bases). CDR3 size: 18 residues. Germline CDR1 and CDR2: KGHSH and LQKENI. V lost 3 bases and J lost 2, with 22 bases in between. CDR3 loop: CASSPSTGQMVGQETQYF. In DNA, the CDR3 is TGTGCCAGCTCACCCTCAACCGGACAGATGGTTGGGCAAGAGACCCAGTACTTC.

In its sample, this clonotype was seen a few times. The chain combines TRBV6-2 or TRBV6-3 with TRBJ2-2; 8 bases align to TRBD1. CDR1 and CDR2 (germline): MNHEY, SVGEGT. This CDR3 has 16 amino acids. V was pared by 6 bases and J by 3 bases, with 9 bases of the junction left unmatched. This CDR3 is CASRHLTGADTGELFF. CDR3 nucleotide sequence: TGTGCCAGCAGACACCTGACAGGGGCGGACACCGGGGAGCTGTTTTTT.

In its sample, this clonotype was seen many times. The chain uses TRBV20-1 and TRBJ2-5, with 13 positions matching TRBD2. With 5 bases clipped from V and 3 bases from J, the junction kept 6 bases outside the gene matches. CDR1 DFQATT and CDR2 SNEGSKA come from the germline V gene (reference sequence). The CDR3 covers 15 residues. The CDR3 nucleotides read TGCAGTGCTTGCGGACTAGCGGGAGACGAAGAGACCCAGTACTTC. Amino acids: CSACGLAGDEETQYF.

The sample holds a few counts of this clonotype. The chain recombines TRBV30 with TRBJ1-5, with 7 bases fitting TRBD1. The CDR3 extends over 12 amino acids. The J segment lost 9 bases and the V segment lost 4 bases, leaving 6 bases of the junction unmatched. Germline CDR1 is GTSNPN and CDR2 is SVGIG (reference sequence). CDR3 protein: CAWTNPGGPQHF. Here the CDR3 DNA reads TGTGCCTGGACCAACCCAGGGGGGCCCCAGCATTTT.

This clonotype was seen many times. The genes are TRBV11-3 and TRBJ2-2; 7 nucleotides match TRBD2. This CDR3 has 14 amino acids. Trimming took 4 bases from V and 8 from J; bases not matched to a gene: 7. Per germline, CDR1 SGHNT and CDR2 YENEEA. CDR3 nucleotide sequence: TGTGCCAGCAGCTGGACTAGTGCCGATGGGGAGCTGTTTTTT. It encodes CASSWTSADGELFF.

This clonotype was observed at least ten times. CDR3 sequence (DNA): TGCGCCATCCCCGGGGGGTTCGCCTACGAGCAGTACTTC. It is translated as CAIPGGFAYEQYF. This rearrangement joins TRBV10-2 to TRBJ2-7; 7 bases map to TRBD2. Germline-derived CDR1 and CDR2 are WSHSY and SAAADI. V dropped 10 bases and J dropped 2; count of bases not matched to a gene: 8. This CDR3 contains 13 residues.

This clonotype was seen repeatedly, ten times or more. This chain connects TRBV11-2 to TRBJ2-2; 12 bases match TRBD2. The CDR3 spans 16 residues. The germline CDR1 and CDR2 sequences are SGHAT and FQNNGV. Trimming at V came to 2 bases and at J to 8 bases, leaving 6 bases not matched to a gene. CDR3: CASSLYRLAGEGELFF. CDR3 DNA sequence: TGTGCCAGCAGCTTATACCGACTAGCGGGAGAAGGGGAGCTGTTTTTT.

The sample holds many counts of this clonotype. This chain uses TRBV7-9 with TRBJ2-2, with D unclear. Germline V gene lookup returns CDR1 SEHNR and CDR2 FQNEAQ (reference sequence). The CDR3 has 14 amino acids. The germline V and J ends were trimmed by 1 base and 7 bases, with 10 bases remaining between them. CDR3 region: CASSLVAGFGELFF. The CDR3 DNA reads TGTGCCAGCAGCTTAGTTGCCGGGTTCGGGGAGCTGTTTTTT.

This clonotype occurred a few times. The rearrangement joins TRBV9 to TRBJ2-2, with 8 bases aligning to TRBD2. The CDR3 is 16 residues long. Germline loops: CDR1 SGDLS, CDR2 YYNGEE. V was pared by 0 bases and J by 9 bases, with 10 bases of the junction left unmatched. Here the CDR3 reads CASSVDGAGGGRELFF. In nucleotides, the CDR3 is TGTGCCAGCAGCGTAGACGGGGCGGGAGGAGGCAGGGAGCTGTTTTTT. Based on the CDR3 plus reference TRBV9 and TRBJ2-2, the full variable domain is DSGVTQTPKHLITATGQRVTLRCSPRSGDLSVYWYQQSLDQGLQFLIQYYNGEERAKGNILERFSAQQFPDLHSELNLSSLELGDSALYFCASSVDGAGGGRELFFGEGSRLTVL.